This T cell receptor (beta chain) was found in a study of cytomegalovirus exposure and HLA in healthy donors. A note on this clone: What it binds is unknown.

Study-wide findings and caveats: According to a later analysis, most TCR beta chains associated with CMV appeared HLA-restricted.

Losses at the gene ends were 2 bases for V and 4 bases for J; bases not matched to a gene: 20. This CDR3 contains 19 residues. The germline gives CDR1 SEHNR, CDR2 FQNEAQ (reference sequence). Vbeta (60) and Jbeta (13) primers were used in the PCR. TCRdb's copy holds only in-frame clones and misses some; the assay was immunoSEQ multiplex PCR. Of 130,000 or so clones in the sample, about three quarters were seen once. The sequence was collected from a man aged 30 to 45 in good health and CMV-seronegative. The rearrangement uses TRBV7-9 and TRBJ2-7, with 7 bases that match TRBD1. Sequencing input: PBMCs. CDR3 loop: CASSLLNPLSGQIFYEQYF. In DNA, the CDR3 is TGTGCCAGCAGCTTACTAAACCCTTTGTCGGGACAGATCTTTTACGAGCAGTACTTC.